Included here is one T cell receptor beta chain sequence, with context. This sample is part of a study of yellow fever vaccine responses in identical twins. Via MiXCR, TCRdb re-called the RT-PCR reads, giving one row per CDR3 protein. In the table there are roughly 2,200 distinct CDR3 sequences, approximately 80% of which are singletons. V lost 3 bases and J lost 2, with 14 bases in between. Germline V gene data show CDR1 as MDHEN and CDR2 as SYDVKM. The CDR3 covers 15 residues. The clonotype originates from a female donor who received the yellow fever vaccine. Sequenced here: T cells from blood (PBMCs), unsorted or a sorted subset (not recorded which), sampled before or after yellow fever vaccination (not recorded which). The chain is built from TRBV28 and TRBJ2-7; D remains ambiguous. Here the CDR3 reads CASSFGEKRTYEQYF. The DNA of the CDR3 is TGTGCCAGCAGTTTTGGGGAAAAGCGCACCTACGAGCAGTACTTC.